These 27 T cell receptor beta chains were all obtained from the same sample, sequenced in a study of metastatic and nonmetastatic thyroid tumors. Thyroid surgery had not been preceded by any treatment in any patient. TCRdb reprocessed the PCR reads using MiXCR. Of over 10,000 clones in the sample, around 10% are singletons; the top ten hold less than 35%. Sequenced sample: blood. The receptors derive from a female donor with papillary thyroid cancer or a benign thyroid nodule (not recorded which). Some clones in this sample may be carry-over from other donors' samples.

This clone was counted at least ten times. The genes are TRBV20-1 and TRBJ2-5; possibly TRBD2 for D (6 bases). The V gene's germline CDR1 is DFQATT and CDR2 SNEGSKA (reference sequence). This CDR3 is built from 13 residues. V lost 4 bases and J 2 bases, leaving 11 bases between the germline ends. The CDR3 sequence: CSANNGGQETQYF. CDR3 coding DNA: TGCAGTGCTAATAACGGGGGACAAGAGACCCAGTACTTC.

Only a few counts were recorded for this clone. This rearrangement joins TRBV5-4 to TRBJ1-1; D may be TRBD1 (6 bases). Germline CDR1 SGHNT, CDR2 YYREEE (reference sequence). V lost 4 bases to trimming and J lost 1 base, with 14 bases between them. CDR3 length: 15 residues. The CDR3 coding sequence is TGTGCCAGCAGCGGTGCCCGGACAGCGAACACTGAAGCTTTCTTT. It encodes CASSGARTANTEAFF.

This clone was picked up many times. This chain connects TRBV20-1 to TRBJ2-1; TRBD1 is a possible D gene (5 bases). CDR1 DFQATT and CDR2 SNEGSKA come from the germline V gene (reference sequence). The CDR3 contains 13 residues. Trimming stripped 6 bases from V and 3 bases from J, with 12 bases between. CDR3 nucleotides: TGCAGTGCCACTGTCAGGGACTACAATGAGCAGTTCTTC. This sequence encodes CSATVRDYNEQFF.

By proportion, this clone is medium-sized. This chain uses TRBV28 with TRBJ2-7, with 8 bases aligning to TRBD2. The germline V gene has CDR1 MDHEN and CDR2 SYDVKM. V shed 8 bases and J 2 bases; nucleotides not matched to a gene: 5. The CDR3 is 13 amino acids. The CDR3 DNA reads TGTGCCAGCTCTCGGACTAGCACCTACGAGCAGTACTTC. Protein product: CASSRTSTYEQYF.

Many counts were recorded for this clone. This CDR3 reads CASSPSGASHEKLFF. The DNA of the CDR3 is TGTGCCAGCAGCCCGAGTGGAGCCTCGCATGAAAAACTGTTTTTT. The rearrangement links TRBV28 to TRBJ1-4; D call uncertain. Trimming stripped 6 bases from V and 6 bases from J, with 17 bases between. The CDR3 covers 15 residues. Germline CDR1 is MDHEN and CDR2 is SYDVKM.

J is TRBJ2-7 and V is TRBV28; 9 nucleotides line up with TRBD1. The CDR3 sequence is 15 residues long. V was clipped by 6 bases and J by 7 bases; unmatched bases: 13. CDR1 is MDHEN and CDR2 is SYDVKM in the germline V gene. DNA of the CDR3: TGTGCCAGCAGCCCGACAGGGGGTGTAAGTAAGGAGCAGTACTTC. This translates into CASSPTGGVSKEQYF.

Details on this clone: A single base separates this from a much larger clone, so it may be a read error. In the same sample, other DNA sequences code for this CDR3. The chain carries TRBV9 and TRBJ1-2, with D hard to call. Trimming removed 7 bases at V and 4 bases at J, with 8 bases between. CDR3 length: 11 amino acids. The germline CDR1 and CDR2 sequences are SGDLS and YYNGEE. The CDR3 sequence is CASGQAYGYTF. CDR3 sequence (DNA): TGTGCCAGCGGTCAGGCCTATGGCTACACCTTC.

The rearrangement links TRBV7-6 to TRBJ1-2, with TRBD1 as a possible D gene (5 bases). Trimming cost V 6 bases and J 8 bases, with 19 bases left between them. The germline V gene has CDR1 SGHVS and CDR2 FNYEAQ. There are 14 residues in the CDR3. CDR3 amino acids: CASRGLIGTRGYTF. The CDR3 DNA reads TGTGCCAGCAGGGGGTTAATAGGGACTCGGGGCTACACCTTC.

This clone was seen ten or more times. The V and J genes are TRBV20-1 and TRBJ1-6; 7 nucleotides align to TRBD1. V was clipped by 3 bases and J by 10 bases; unmatched bases: 12. Looked up from germline, CDR1 is DFQATT and CDR2 is SNEGSKA (reference sequence). This CDR3 comprises 15 residues. CDR3 DNA: TGCAGTGCTAGCAGGGGGGGAGTATCGGGGTCACCCCTCCACTTT. This encodes CSASRGGVSGSPLHF.

Worth noting for this clone: An end of the junction differs from the germline gene, which may be a read error. This rearrangement joins TRBV20-1 to TRBJ1-1; D possibly corresponds to TRBD1 (6 bases). CDR1 and CDR2 (germline): DFQATT, SNEGSKA (reference sequence). The CDR3 runs 15 residues. CDR3 in amino acids: CSARGYRDMETEAFF. CDR3 coding DNA: TGCAGTGCCAGAGGATACAGGGACATGGAGACTGAAGCTTTCTTT.

This clone was observed at least ten times. V and J are TRBV5-6 and TRBJ2-3; 16 positions match TRBD2. The CDR3 is made up of 17 amino acids. Germline-derived CDR1 and CDR2 are SGHDT and YYEEEE. Trimming cost V 3 bases and J 2 bases; bases outside gene matches: 3. CDR3 residues: CASSSGTSGGATDTQYF. The CDR3 region has the DNA TGTGCCAGCAGCTCCGGGACTAGCGGGGGGGCCACAGATACGCAGTATTTT.

This clone was seen ten or more times. The chain couples TRBV18 to TRBJ1-5; D perhaps matches TRBD1 (5 bases). The germline gives CDR1 KGHSH, CDR2 LQKENI. V lost 1 base to trimming and J lost 5 bases, with 12 bases between them. The CDR3 length is 15 residues. The CDR3 loop reads CASSPRFGTDQPQHF. The DNA of the CDR3 is TGTGCCAGCTCACCACGTTTCGGGACGGATCAGCCCCAGCATTTT.

This clone occurred a few times. A much larger clone lies a single base off, so this may be a read error. J is TRBJ2-4 and V is TRBV10-1; 8 bases map to TRBD1. CDR3 size: 17 residues. Germline-derived CDR1 and CDR2 are WNHNN and SYGVQD (reference sequence). CDR3 sequence (DNA): TGCGCCAGCATTGAGCTCCCCGGGACAGGTAGCAAAAACATTCAGTACTTC. Its protein is CASIELPGTGSKNIQYF.

Notes on this clone: The junction departs from the called germline gene at one end, perhaps through a read error. The chain employs TRBV25-1 and TRBJ1-1; the D gene is possibly TRBD1 (5 bases). Germline CDR1 reads MGHDK; CDR2 reads SYGVNS. This CDR3 has 14 residues. The CDR3, as DNA: TGTGCCAGCAGTGAATGGGAACAGGACACTCAAGCTTTCTTT. This gives the protein CASSEWEQDTQAFF. Variable domain in full (rest from reference TRBV25-1 and TRBJ1-1): EADIYQTPRYLVIGTGKKITLECSQTMGHDKMYWYQQDPGMELHLIHYSYGVNSTEKGDLSSESTVSRIRTEHFPLTLESARPSHTSQYLCASSEWEQDTQAFFGQGTRLTVV.

This clone was observed many times. This chain links TRBV10-3 with TRBJ1-2; D unclear. V lost 0 bases to trimming and J lost 8 bases, with 16 bases between them. The CDR3 covers 15 residues. Germline V gene lookup returns CDR1 ENHRY and CDR2 SYGVKD. CDR3 sequence (DNA): TGTGCCATCAGTGAGTCCCCTGACACACTGGGAGGCTACACCTTC. Translation: CAISESPDTLGGYTF.

This clone was observed at least ten times. The gene calls are TRBV15 and TRBJ2-3; a weak D match, TRBD2 (5 bases). Germline CDR1 and CDR2: LNHNV and YYDKDF (reference sequence). The CDR3 consists of 18 residues. V was cut by 0 bases and J by 10 bases, with 26 bases left in between. The CDR3 DNA reads as TGTGCCACCAGCAGAGATTTCCCGAGCCGGGAAGGCGGCTACGCGCAGTATTTT. Translation: CATSRDFPSREGGYAQYF.

The CDR3 loop reads CASSLYRSLGAFF. CDR3 coding DNA: TGTGCCAGTAGCCTCTACAGGTCCCTAGGCGCTTTCTTT. The V gene is TRBV6-1, the J gene TRBJ1-1; TRBD1 might be the D (5 bases). V gave up 9 bases and J gave up 11 bases, with 22 bases separating them. Germline values: CDR1 MNHNS, CDR2 SASEGT. CDR3 length equals 13 residues.

A remark on this clone: The CDR3 does not end in the conserved phenylalanine or tryptophan, so this is likely a read error. The limits of the CDR3 on the DNA are not certain, so only TCRdb's listed CDR3 is given. This chain joins TRBV7-2 and TRBJ2-7; the D call of TRBD2 is as the table states it, not checked on the DNA. The CDR3 is 9 residues long, counting both termini. Germline V gene sequence: CDR1 SGHTA, CDR2 FQGNSA. The CDR3 protein is CASSLGLAG.

About this clone itself: One end of the junction does not line up with germline, which may come from a read error. The chain has TRBV6-5 and TRBJ1-4; D gene unclear. Germline V gene data show CDR1 as MNHEY and CDR2 as SVGAGI. This CDR3 is 13 amino acids long. CDR3 sequence: CASSDSEGAELFF. Written as DNA, the CDR3 is TGTGCCAGCAGTGACTCTGAAGGAGCAGAGCTGTTTTTT.

This clone was observed many times. The chain carries TRBV5-4 and TRBJ1-4; possible D gene TRBD1, 6 bases. Trimming cost V 4 bases and J 7 bases, with 17 bases left between them. The CDR3 runs 15 residues. CDR1 and CDR2 (germline): SGHNT, YYREEE (reference sequence). The CDR3 spells CASSMGGGGSEKLFF. The CDR3 nucleotides read TGTGCCAGCAGCATGGGAGGAGGGGGATCTGAAAAACTGTTTTTT.

Worth noting for this clone: At one end the junction does not follow the germline gene, possibly because of a read error. The chain links TRBV6-2 or TRBV6-3 to TRBJ2-7, with TRBD1 matching 7 bases. The CDR3 is 16 residues long. Looked up from germline, CDR1 is MNHEY and CDR2 is SVGEGT. The CDR3 DNA sequence: TGTGCCAGCCGGGACAGCCTGGAGACTATGGGCGACGAGCAGCACTTC. It encodes CASRDSLETMGDEQHF.

About this clone itself: A much larger clonotype is one base distant, so this may be a read error. This chain joins TRBV19 and TRBJ2-7; D may correspond to TRBD1 or TRBD2 (5 bases each). The CDR3 length is 15 residues. Trimming pared 5 bases from V and 0 bases from J, leaving 14 bases between. CDR1 and CDR2 (germline): LNHDA, SQIVND (reference sequence). This chain's CDR3 is CASSPAGAASYEQYF. The CDR3 bases are TGTGCCAGTAGTCCCGCCGGGGCAGCCTCCTACGAGCAGTACTTC.

Many counts were recorded for this clone. The V and J genes are TRBV29-1 and TRBJ2-7; maybe TRBD1 (5 bases). Germline assignment: CDR1 SQVTM and CDR2 ANQGSEA. The CDR3 covers 12 residues. Trimming left V 5 bases short and J 4 bases short, with 12 bases between. CDR3 amino acids: CSVQGDSYEQYF. Here the CDR3 DNA reads TGCAGCGTTCAGGGTGACTCATACGAGCAGTACTTC.

This clone was detected many times. The chain has TRBV14 and TRBJ2-3, with 11 bases fitting TRBD1. This CDR3 comprises 15 residues. V lost 6 bases and J lost 5; bases outside the gene matches: 7. Germline CDR1 and CDR2: SGHDN and FVKESK. The CDR3 loop reads CASSPRGQGEDTQYF. In DNA form, the CDR3 reads TGTGCCAGCAGTCCCAGGGGACAGGGGGAAGATACGCAGTATTTT.

By share of the sample, this clone is medium-sized. This chain connects TRBV10-1 to TRBJ2-7, with D uncertain. V lost 6 bases, J lost 1 base, and 16 bases lay in between. CDR3 size: 15 residues. CDR1 WNHNN and CDR2 SYGVQD come from the germline V gene (reference sequence). CDR3 amino acids: CASRRPPTYSYEQYF. The CDR3 DNA follows: TGCGCCAGCAGGCGCCCGCCGACTTATTCCTACGAGCAGTACTTC.

Turning to this clone: Possible read error: a much larger clone is one base away. This chain's CDR3 is CASSLEFTSGVSGDTQCF. DNA for the CDR3: TGTGCCAGCAGCTTAGAATTTACTAGCGGGGTTTCAGGAGATACGCAGTGTTTT. V and J are TRBV11-1 and TRBJ2-3; 10 bases match TRBD2. CDR1 and CDR2 (germline): SGHAT, FQDESV (reference sequence). CDR3 length: 18 residues.

This clone was recorded at least ten times. V is TRBV20-1 and J is TRBJ1-2; D unresolved. Germline V gene sequence: CDR1 DFQATT, CDR2 SNEGSKA (reference sequence). The CDR3 sequence is 12 residues long. Between the trimmed V and J ends, which lost 6 bases and 8 bases, there was a span of 16 bases. This CDR3 reads CSAPVRPDGYTF. The CDR3 region has the DNA TGCAGTGCCCCGGTCCGTCCTGACGGCTACACCTTC.